These 11 T cell receptor beta chains came from one sample sequenced in a study of OX40 agonist ivuxolimab in advanced cancers. Library creation used the immunoSEQ multiplex PCR assay. TCRdb took this table from immuneACCESS and kept in-frame rearrangements with V and J called. Such tables lack part of the clones; where checked against another copy, unresolved V genes explain under half of the gap, and the rest is unexplained. The sample table lists roughly 100,000 clones, under 95% of them with a count of one. 0.81% of the sample is in the top ten clones. This specimen consisted of CD4+ or CD8+ T cells sorted from blood, obtained in a trial of the OX40 agonist ivuxolimab. These receptor sequences come from an adult with an advanced solid tumor such as melanoma, head and neck, liver or kidney cancer.

Here the CDR3 reads CASSLPRSTVARTEAFF. The DNA of the CDR3 is TGTGCCAGCAGCCTACCCCGGTCAACTGTAGCGAGGACTGAAGCTTTCTTT. The genes are TRBV7-9 and TRBJ1-1; D unresolved. Germline V CDR1 and CDR2: SEHNR, FQNEAQ (reference sequence). This CDR3 has 17 amino acids. The V end was cut by 5 bases, the J end by 5 bases, with 24 bases between.

V gene TRBV12-2 combines with J gene TRBJ2-1; the DNA was not compared with TRBD1, the D call given in the table. TRBV12-2 is labeled a pseudogene. The length of the CDR3 is 13 residues. Here the CDR3 reads CASRLAKVDRVFF. For the CDR3, the DNA is TGTGCAAGTCGCTTAGCTAAGGTGGACAGGGTTTTCTTC.

This clone appeared once. Sequence at one end of the junction differs from germline and may be a read error. The chain links TRBV7-7 to TRBJ2-5; TRBD1 is a possible D gene (5 bases). The CDR3 totals 14 residues. In germline, CDR1 is SSHAT, CDR2 FNYEAQ (reference sequence). CDR3 coding DNA: TGTGCTAGCAGCTTAGGGGCAGGACAAGAGACCCAGTACTTC. Its protein product is CASSLGAGQETQYF.

This rearrangement joins TRBV7-2 to TRBJ1-5; possible D gene TRBD1, 5 bases. CDR3 length: 16 amino acids. Germline CDR1 is SGHTA and CDR2 is FQGNSA. V was clipped by 5 bases and J by 4 bases, with 18 bases between them. CDR3 in DNA: TGTGCCAGCAGCGCCGGGACCCCCAATACGAATCAGCCCCAGCATTTT. It yields the protein CASSAGTPNTNQPQHF.

The chain has TRBV7-3 and TRBJ2-2, with 7 positions matching TRBD2. Trimming took 11 bases from V and 3 from J; bases not matched to a gene: 6. The germline V gene encodes CDR1 SGHTA and CDR2 FQGTGA. The CDR3 has 13 residues. CDR3 DNA: TGTGCCGTCCGTCTAGCGGACACCGGGGAGCTGTTTTTT. It yields the protein CAVRLADTGELFF.

The chain is built from TRBV4-3 and TRBJ2-3, with 8 bases aligning to TRBD2. This CDR3 is 16 amino acids long. Germline trimming cut 0 bases from V and 0 bases from J; bases unmatched to any gene: 2. The germline gives CDR1 LGHNA, CDR2 YSLEER. The CDR3 region is CASSQDPSGSTDTQYF. CDR3 sequence (DNA): TGCGCCAGCAGCCAAGATCCTAGCGGGAGCACAGATACGCAGTATTTT.

J is TRBJ1-3 and V is TRBV2; 11 positions agree with TRBD1. Germline values: CDR1 SNHLY, CDR2 FYNNEI. CDR3 length: 19 residues. Unmatched junction bases numbered 12, after V lost 4 bases and J lost 1 base. In DNA form, the CDR3 reads TGTGCCAGCAGTGGTCTCCTCTCCCGGGACAGGGGGTCTGGAAACACCATATATTTT. It encodes CASSGLLSRDRGSGNTIYF. The full variable domain, completed using reference TRBV2 and TRBJ1-3, is EPEVTQTPSHQVTQMGQEVILRCVPISNHLYFYWYRQILGQKVEFLVSFYNNEISEKSEIFDDQFSVERPDGSNFTLKIRSTKLEDSAMYFCASSGLLSRDRGSGNTIYFGEGSWLTVV.

This chain joins TRBV4-2 and TRBJ1-5; D remains ambiguous. The CDR3 extends over 15 amino acids. V lost 0 bases, J lost 5 bases, and 11 bases lay in between. Germline-derived CDR1 and CDR2 are LGHNA and YNFKEQ. The CDR3: CASSQDGSDYQPQHF. CDR3 in DNA: TGTGCCAGCAGCCAAGATGGTTCAGACTATCAGCCCCAGCATTTT.

V and J are TRBV18 and TRBJ2-3, with 9 bases that match TRBD1. The CDR3 sequence is 14 residues long. CDR1 is KGHSH and CDR2 is LQKENI in the germline V gene. After removal of 2 bases from V and 6 bases from J, the junction contained 3 bases not matched to a gene. In nucleotides, the CDR3 is TGTGCCAGCTCACCAGGGACAGGGACTGATACGCAGTATTTT. Its translation: CASSPGTGTDTQYF. The full variable domain, with the rest looked up from reference TRBV18 and TRBJ2-3, is NAGVMQNPRHLVRRRGQEARLRCSPMKGHSHVYWYRQLPEEGLKFMVYLQKENIIDESGMPKERFSAEFPKEGPSILRIQQVVRGDSAAYFCASSPGTGTDTQYFGPGTRLTVL.

The chain couples TRBV15 to TRBJ1-5; no firm D call. V dropped 5 bases and J dropped 5 bases, with 10 bases sitting between them. The germline CDR1 and CDR2 sequences are LNHNV and YYDKDF (reference sequence). The CDR3 is 13 residues long. The DNA of the CDR3 is TGTGCCACCAGCTATGTGGCGGATCAGCCCCAGCATTTT. It yields the protein CATSYVADQPQHF.

The V call is TRBV27, the J call TRBJ1-2; D gene unclear. Trimming removed 2 bases from V and 6 bases from J, with 10 bases in between. Germline loops: CDR1 MNHEY, CDR2 SMNVEV (reference sequence). The CDR3 length is 13 residues. The CDR3 DNA sequence: TGTGCCAGCAGTTTACGGTCTGGGGATGGCTACACCTTC. Translation: CASSLRSGDGYTF.